These 16 T cell receptor beta chains were all obtained from the same sample, sequenced in a study of blood T cell repertoires in COVID-19. Here immunoSEQ multiplex PCR was the method, and the copy in TCRdb shows in-frame clones only, minus some. This sample has roughly 260,000 clones, with roughly 86% found just once. Sequenced material: peripheral blood. All receptors come from a middle-aged man who had recovered from COVID-19.

The chain is built from TRBV25-1 and TRBJ2-2; tentatively, D is TRBD1 (6 bases). Trimming stripped 3 bases from V and 4 bases from J, with 12 bases between. Germline lookup yields CDR1 MGHDK and CDR2 SYGVNS. CDR3 length equals 15 residues. CDR3: CASSDLGHSTGELFF. CDR3 nucleotides: TGTGCCAGCAGTGATCTGGGACACTCCACCGGGGAGCTGTTTTTT.

This chain links TRBV11-2 with TRBJ2-7; TRBD2 is a possible D gene (5 bases). With 9 bases removed from V and 3 bases from J, the gap between germline ends came to 6 bases. CDR3 length: 10 residues. Germline lookup yields CDR1 SGHAT and CDR2 FQNNGV. This CDR3 is CASGGYEQYF. Written as DNA, the CDR3 is TGTGCCAGTGGAGGCTACGAGCAGTACTTC.

J is TRBJ1-1 and V is TRBV5-1, with no clear D. This CDR3 spans 16 amino acids. V lost 4 bases and J 0 bases, leaving 16 bases between the germline ends. From germline, CDR1 is SGHRS and CDR2 YFSETQ. Here the CDR3 reads CASSKGNEGLNTEAFF. In nucleotides, the CDR3 is TGCGCCAGCAGCAAAGGAAATGAGGGCCTGAACACTGAAGCTTTCTTT.

The V gene is TRBV7-2, the J gene TRBJ2-1; 7 bases map to TRBD1. Germline V CDR1 and CDR2: SGHTA, FQGNSA. With V trimmed by 1 base and J by 9 bases, 3 bases remained unmatched. This CDR3 is 13 amino acids long. CDR3 sequence: CASSLEGGGEQFF. The CDR3, as DNA: TGTGCCAGCAGCTTAGAAGGGGGCGGTGAGCAGTTCTTC.

This clone has a handful of counts. This chain uses TRBV29-1 with TRBJ1-6; perhaps TRBD1 as D (5 bases). This CDR3 has 14 residues. The germline CDR1 and CDR2 sequences are SQVTM and ANQGSEA. As DNA, the CDR3 is TGCAGGGTGGGGGGGAGCTCCTATAATTCACCCCTCCACTTT. Its protein is CRVGGSSYNSPLHF.

The chain combines TRBV9 with TRBJ2-7; TRBD1 matches 8 bases. V lost 3 bases, J lost 0 bases, and 5 bases stayed unmatched. The CDR3 is made up of 15 amino acids. The V gene's germline CDR1 is SGDLS and CDR2 YYNGEE. The CDR3 DNA reads TGTGCCAGCAGCGGCCGGGACAGGAGCTCCTACGAGCAGTACTTC. Translating it yields CASSGRDRSSYEQYF.

The chain recombines TRBV10-3 with TRBJ2-7, with unresolved D. Trimming removed 10 bases at V and 4 bases at J, with 17 bases between. The CDR3 is 13 amino acids. Germline assignment: CDR1 ENHRY and CDR2 SYGVKD. CDR3 loop: CATSRGNQYEQYF. In DNA form, the CDR3 reads TGTGCCACTTCACGAGGAAATCAATACGAGCAGTACTTC.

The chain links TRBV6-5 to TRBJ2-1; D ambiguous. Trimming removed 0 bases at V and 7 bases at J, with 16 bases between. The CDR3 has 16 amino acids. Per germline, CDR1 MNHEY and CDR2 SVGAGI. The CDR3 loop reads CASSYSLGPDRNEQFF. The CDR3 DNA reads as TGTGCCAGCAGTTACTCGCTCGGTCCCGATCGGAATGAGCAGTTCTTC.

This sequence joins TRBV11-2 and TRBJ2-7; D is unclear. Between the trimmed V and J ends, which lost 5 bases and 0 bases, there was a span of 11 bases. The CDR3 extends over 14 amino acids. Germline-derived CDR1 and CDR2 are SGHAT and FQNNGV. The CDR3 spells CASSTGSFSYEQYF. The CDR3 nucleotides read TGTGCCAGCAGCACCGGGTCCTTCTCCTACGAGCAGTACTTC.

This clone was observed a single time. This rearrangement joins TRBV7-3 to TRBJ2-1; D perhaps matches TRBD2 (5 bases). In germline, CDR1 is SGHTA, CDR2 FQGTGA. V lost 1 base, J lost 0 bases, and 10 bases lay in between. The CDR3 sequence is 16 residues long. This CDR3 reads CASSLKGASSYNEQFF. The CDR3 DNA reads as TGTGCCAGCAGCTTAAAGGGAGCGAGCTCCTACAATGAGCAGTTCTTC.

The chain couples TRBV5-4 to TRBJ2-5, with 11 bases that match TRBD2. J lost 5 bases, V lost 1 base, and 7 bases had no gene match. CDR3 length: 16 amino acids. Germline lookup yields CDR1 SGHNT and CDR2 YYREEE (reference sequence). CDR3 nucleotides: TGTGCCAGCAGCTTGCGGACTAGCGGGTGGCGGGAGACCCAGTACTTC. Translation gives CASSLRTSGWRETQYF.

The genes are TRBV4-3 and TRBJ2-7; a possible D gene is TRBD1 (6 bases). This CDR3 spans 13 amino acids. V was clipped by 3 bases and J by 1 base, with 7 bases between them. CDR1 and CDR2 (germline): LGHNA, YSLEER. This CDR3 reads CASSHRGSYEQYF. The CDR3 DNA reads as TGCGCCAGCAGCCATAGGGGGTCCTACGAGCAGTACTTC.

This chain joins TRBV6-1 and TRBJ2-7; 7 bases are a match to TRBD1. This CDR3 is built from 14 residues. Germline CDR1 MNHNS, CDR2 SASEGT. Germline trimming cut 0 bases from V and 1 base from J; bases unmatched to any gene: 0. The CDR3 nucleotides are TGTGCCAGCAGTGAAGCACAGGGGTCCTACGAGCAGTACTTC. It codes for CASSEAQGSYEQYF.

The V and J genes are TRBV14 and TRBJ1-6, with TRBD1 as a possible D gene (5 bases). Trimming cost V 4 bases and J 13 bases, with 8 bases left between them. This CDR3 is 11 amino acids long. The germline V gene encodes CDR1 SGHDN and CDR2 FVKESK. CDR3 in DNA: TGTGCCAGCAGCCCCGGGGGGCCCCTCCACTTT. Translating it yields CASSPGGPLHF.

The chain's CDR3 is CASSFSGLEGYTF. The CDR3, as DNA: TGTGCCAGCAGCTTTTCAGGGTTAGAGGGCTACACCTTC. The chain has TRBV25-1 and TRBJ1-2; maybe TRBD1 (5 bases). V was clipped by 6 bases and J by 8 bases, with 16 bases between them. The CDR3 sequence is 13 residues long. Germline V gene data show CDR1 as MGHDK and CDR2 as SYGVNS.

The chain combines TRBV19 with TRBJ2-4, with a weak D call TRBD2 (6 bases). Trimming stripped 8 bases from V and 8 bases from J, with 22 bases between. In germline, CDR1 is LNHDA, CDR2 SQIVND (reference sequence). The CDR3 totals 15 residues. CDR3 residues: CASRDYHGSNDIQYF. Here the CDR3 DNA reads TGTGCCAGTCGTGACTACCACGGGAGCAATGACATTCAGTACTTC.